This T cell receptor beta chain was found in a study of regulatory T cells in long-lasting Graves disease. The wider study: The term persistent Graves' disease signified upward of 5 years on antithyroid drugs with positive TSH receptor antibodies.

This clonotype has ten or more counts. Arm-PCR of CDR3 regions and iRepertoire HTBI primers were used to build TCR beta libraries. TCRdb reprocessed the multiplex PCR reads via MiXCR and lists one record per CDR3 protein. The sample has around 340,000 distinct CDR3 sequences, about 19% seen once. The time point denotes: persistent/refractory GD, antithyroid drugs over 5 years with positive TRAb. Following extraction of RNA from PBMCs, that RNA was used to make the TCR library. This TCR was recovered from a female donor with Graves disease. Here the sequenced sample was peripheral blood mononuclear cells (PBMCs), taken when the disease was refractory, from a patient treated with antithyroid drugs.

The CDR3 nucleotides are TGTGCCAGCTCCCAGGGACTTTCCTACGAGCAGTACTTC. Translating it yields CASSQGLSYEQYF. This sequence joins TRBV11-1 and TRBJ2-7; maybe TRBD2 (6 bases). The CDR3 is 13 amino acids. From germline, CDR1 is SGHAT and CDR2 FQDESV (reference sequence). V was cut by 8 bases and J by 1 base, with 12 bases left in between.